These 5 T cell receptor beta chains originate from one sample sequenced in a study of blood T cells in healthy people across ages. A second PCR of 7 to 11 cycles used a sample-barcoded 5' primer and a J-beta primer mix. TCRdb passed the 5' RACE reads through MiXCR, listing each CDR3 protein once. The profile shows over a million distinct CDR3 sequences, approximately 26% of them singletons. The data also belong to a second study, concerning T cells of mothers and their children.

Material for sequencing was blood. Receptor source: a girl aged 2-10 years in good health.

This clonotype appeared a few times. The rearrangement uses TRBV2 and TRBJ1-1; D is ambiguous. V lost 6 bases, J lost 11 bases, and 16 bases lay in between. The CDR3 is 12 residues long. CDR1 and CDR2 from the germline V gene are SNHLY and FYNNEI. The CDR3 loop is CASRQEVFEAFF. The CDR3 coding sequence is TGTGCCAGCAGGCAGGAAGTGTTTGAGGCTTTCTTT.

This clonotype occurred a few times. The CDR3 DNA follows: TGTGCCAGCAGCCCCCCGGGACTAGCGGGGAATGAGCAGTTCTTC. Encoded protein: CASSPPGLAGNEQFF. V and J are TRBV5-4 and TRBJ2-1; 13 bases line up with TRBD2. Looked up from germline, CDR1 is SGHNT and CDR2 is YYREEE (reference sequence). This CDR3 region has 15 residues. Losses at the gene ends were 4 bases for V and 7 bases for J; bases not matched to a gene: 5.

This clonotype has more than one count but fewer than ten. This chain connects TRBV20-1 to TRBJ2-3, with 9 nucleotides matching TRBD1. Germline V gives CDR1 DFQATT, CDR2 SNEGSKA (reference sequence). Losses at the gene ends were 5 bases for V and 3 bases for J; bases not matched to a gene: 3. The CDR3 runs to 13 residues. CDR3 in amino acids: CSADGTGTDTQYF. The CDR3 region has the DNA TGCAGTGCTGATGGGACAGGGACAGATACGCAGTATTTT.

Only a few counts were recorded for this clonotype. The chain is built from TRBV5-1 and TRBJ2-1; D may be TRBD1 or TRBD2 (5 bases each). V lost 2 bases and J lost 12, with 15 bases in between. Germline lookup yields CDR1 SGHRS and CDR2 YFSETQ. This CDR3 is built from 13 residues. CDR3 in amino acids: CASSFAGDAGQFF. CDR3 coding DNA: TGCGCCAGCAGCTTTGCCGGGGACGCCGGGCAGTTCTTC.

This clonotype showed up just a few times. CDR3 in amino acids: CASSSWTSETKETQYF. The CDR3 nucleotides read TGTGCCAGCAGCTCCTGGACTAGCGAGACGAAAGAGACCCAGTACTTC. The chain recombines TRBV7-8 with TRBJ2-5; 9 bases agree with TRBD2. The CDR3 runs to 16 residues. Trimming at V came to 4 bases and at J to 3 bases, leaving 9 bases not matched to a gene. Per germline, CDR1 SGHVS and CDR2 FQNEAQ.